The following is a TCR beta chain sequence with its context. Antigen unknown. The data are from a study of T cell clonotyping in hematopoietic cell transplantation. Overall study: Cytoreduction preceded collection of pretransplant recipient samples. Study-wide points: Without cell sorting, CD4 versus CD8 contributions remain unresolved. Graft donor and pretransplant recipient Inverse Simpson Index values predicted broader posttransplant TCR diversity. After transplant, recipient diversity fell while pathologically expanded clonotypes grew through day 180.

Time point defined: recipient sample about 28 days before transplant, after cytoreduction. Germline values: CDR1 MDHEN, CDR2 SYDVKM. The CDR3 extends over 11 amino acids. Trimming removed 8 bases at V and 7 bases at J, with 11 bases between. Clones were sequenced by immunoSEQ multiplex PCR, and TCRdb holds only the in-frame ones, with some missing. The sample shows 20,000 to 30,000 clones, around 83% of them seen only once. This TCR came from a woman aged 55-69 years with acute myeloid leukemia. Some clones in this sample may be carry-over from other donors' samples. V is TRBV28 and J is TRBJ1-2, with unresolved D. The sequencing here drew on peripheral blood mononuclear cells, taken before stem cell transplant. The CDR3: CASGGWGGYTF. The CDR3 DNA reads as TGTGCCAGCGGAGGGTGGGGTGGCTACACCTTC.